The present T cell receptor beta chain was sequenced within a study of cytomegalovirus exposure and HLA in healthy donors. Study-level findings and limits: With later analysis, a missense DCLRE1C variant became linked to TCR beta V- and J-gene trimming. Rare TCR sequences predominated, though certain public TCRs were found in many donors. Accounts indicate the classifier identified cytomegalovirus status with strong specificity and sensitivity. Cytomegalovirus association was listed for around 170 TCR beta chains.

For this clone: The target antigen is unknown.

The CDR3 length is 15 residues. Germline assignment: CDR1 SGDLS and CDR2 YYNGEE. Trimming removed 4 bases at V and 8 bases at J, with 21 bases between. The PCR was carried out with 60 Vbeta primers and 13 Jbeta primers. Profiled with immunoSEQ multiplex PCR; TCRdb holds only in-frame clones, not every one. The sample carries about 180,000 clones, 84% recorded once. The clonotype comes from a girl aged 10-17 years in good health and CMV-seropositive. V gene TRBV9 combines with J gene TRBJ1-2; possibly TRBD1 for D (5 bases). Specimen: PBMCs. CDR3 sequence reads: CASSSQGGAAFGYTF. CDR3 coding DNA: TGTGCCAGCAGCTCCCAAGGAGGGGCAGCCTTCGGCTACACCTTC. Full variable domain (missing parts from reference TRBV9 and TRBJ1-2): DSGVTQTPKHLITATGQRVTLRCSPRSGDLSVYWYQQSLDQGLQFLIQYYNGEERAKGNILERFSAQQFPDLHSELNLSSLELGDSALYFCASSSQGGAAFGYTFGSGTRLTVV.